This TCR beta chain appears in the sequencing data of a study of blood T cell repertoires in COVID-19. Study at large: The study drew acute and convalescent COVID-19 samples from the United States, Italy and Spain. Sample material is recorded as cDNA or gDNA derived from T cells, B-cell-depleted T cells, or PBMCs.

By frequency in the sample, this clone is hyperexpanded (1% or more). Original analysis: How many nucleated cells were present was estimated from reference gene primer amplification. Measured with immunoSEQ multiplex PCR; TCRdb has only the in-frame clones, and not every one. V and J calls and clone size are those listed in that table; D and trimming were worked out from the DNA. The sample lists around 84,000 clones; around four fifths were seen once. The sequenced material came from peripheral blood. The clonotype was recovered from a man older than 75 with active or convalescent COVID-19.

DNA of the CDR3: TGTGCCAGCAGTCCCGACCGGACAGGGGGGGATCAGCCCCAGCATTTT. Translating it yields CASSPDRTGGDQPQHF. The chain carries TRBV28 and TRBJ1-5; the match to TRBD1 covers 10 bases. The CDR3 totals 16 residues. CDR1 MDHEN and CDR2 SYDVKM come from the germline V gene. V gave up 5 bases and J gave up 5 bases; unmatched junction bases: 9. The entire variable domain, with the rest obtained from reference TRBV28 and TRBJ1-5, is as follows: DVKVTQSSRYLVKRTGEKVFLECVQDMDHENMFWYRQDPGLGLRLIYFSYDVKMKEKGDIPEGYSVSREKKERFSLILESASTNQTSMYLCASSPDRTGGDQPQHFGDGTRLSIL.